This TCR beta chain was profiled in a study of T cell responses to AZD1222 COVID-19 vaccine. Study findings and constraints: Repertoires were obtained solely post-peak T cell response. At 160-218 and 743-854, vaccine-associated CD4 TCRs were dominant, and they spanned spike. The donors showed a predominance of white British ancestry and of females, with possible underestimation of clonal diversity.

The analysis combined second doses at about 4 or about 12 weeks. About this clone itself: Its antigen is not known.

Method: immunoSEQ multiplex PCR; TCRdb's copy keeps in-frame clones and lacks some. The table records about 150,000 clones, approximately 92% of them present only once. Sequences were derived from peripheral blood, sampled 28 days after the second AZD1222 dose. This receptor was taken from an adult who received the AZD1222 COVID-19 vaccine.

The CDR3 is CASSRDRVTEAFF. CDR3 coding DNA: TGTGCCAGCAGCCGGGACAGGGTAACTGAAGCTTTCTTT. The chain uses TRBV2 and TRBJ1-1; 9 nucleotides match TRBD1. V was clipped by 6 bases and J by 5 bases; unmatched bases: 4. Germline values: CDR1 SNHLY, CDR2 FYNNEI. The CDR3 runs to 13 residues.